The next 25 T cell receptor beta chains were all read from a single sample in a study of OX40 agonist ivuxolimab in advanced cancers. Repertoires were generated with immunoSEQ multiplex PCR, while TCRdb's copy carries only in-frame clones and drops some. The sample holds some 50,000 clones, 70% to 90% seen once. The source was CD4+ or CD8+ T cells sorted from blood, collected in a trial of the OX40 agonist ivuxolimab. All receptors come from an adult with an advanced solid tumor such as melanoma, head and neck, liver or kidney cancer.

This clone showed up just once. The chain employs TRBV11-2 and TRBJ1-1; unclear D gene. The CDR3 runs 13 residues. Trimming left V 4 bases short and J 6 bases short, with 12 bases between. CDR1 and CDR2 (germline): SGHAT, FQNNGV. The CDR3 is CASSSSVKPEAFF. In DNA, the CDR3 is TGTGCCAGCAGCTCCTCGGTCAAGCCTGAAGCTTTCTTT.

The chain uses TRBV7-9 and TRBJ1-1, with 8 bases identical to TRBD1. CDR1 and CDR2 from the germline V gene are SEHNR and FQNEAQ (reference sequence). The CDR3 has 14 residues. V dropped 6 bases and J dropped 5; count of bases not matched to a gene: 8. DNA of the CDR3: TGTGCCAGCAGTTCGCAGGGGGCTGGAACTGAAGCTTTCTTT. The encoded protein is CASSSQGAGTEAFF.

By share of the sample, this clone is medium-sized. The gene calls are TRBV6-1 and TRBJ2-7; 9 positions match TRBD2. The CDR3 extends over 15 amino acids. Germline V gene data show CDR1 as MNHNS and CDR2 as SASEGT. J was trimmed by 0 bases and V by 0 bases; bases with no gene match: 0. The DNA for the CDR3 is TGTGCCAGCAGTGAAGCTAGCGGGAGCTCCTACGAGCAGTACTTC. This translates into CASSEASGSSYEQYF.

J is TRBJ2-7 and V is TRBV29-1, with 13 bases that match TRBD2. Per the germline V gene, CDR1 is SQVTM and CDR2 is ANQGSEA. Unmatched junction bases numbered 8, after V lost 4 bases and J lost 5 bases. The CDR3 spans 15 residues. The CDR3 here is CSVGRTSGSYDEQYF. CDR3 nucleotide sequence: TGCAGCGTTGGGCGGACTAGCGGGAGTTACGACGAGCAGTACTTC.

The chain links TRBV4-1 to TRBJ2-3; no clear D. V lost 1 base to trimming and J lost 4 bases, with 9 bases between them. Germline CDR1 is MGHRA and CDR2 is YSYEKL. The CDR3 is made up of 14 amino acids. In DNA, the CDR3 is TGCGCCAGCAGCCAAGGCTCCTCCCCAGATACGCAGTATTTT. Translation: CASSQGSSPDTQYF.

This chain links TRBV7-6 with TRBJ2-7, with D possibly TRBD1 on 5 matching bases. This CDR3 has 16 amino acids. The V gene's germline CDR1 is SGHVS and CDR2 FNYEAQ. Trimming removed 1 base from V and 0 bases from J, with 13 bases in between. The CDR3 DNA is TGTGCCAGCAGCTTAGGTTCAACAGGCTCCTCCTACGAGCAGTACTTC. Encoded protein: CASSLGSTGSSYEQYF.

The chain recombines TRBV28 with TRBJ2-7; 7 bases align to TRBD2. Germline V lookup: CDR1 MDHEN, CDR2 SYDVKM. This CDR3 comprises 14 residues. The V segment lost 6 bases and the J segment 3 bases; nucleotides outside the gene matches: 8. The CDR3 loop is CASRFLGGIYEQYF. The CDR3 region has the DNA TGTGCCAGCAGATTCCTGGGGGGGATCTACGAGCAGTACTTC.

The chain links TRBV28 to TRBJ2-7; no clear D gene. The ends were cut back, 4 bases at V and 4 bases at J, with 11 bases in the middle. CDR1 and CDR2 from the germline V gene are MDHEN and SYDVKM. This CDR3 is 13 amino acids long. CDR3 residues: CASSYVGPYEQYF. DNA for the CDR3: TGTGCCAGCAGTTATGTGGGTCCTTACGAGCAGTACTTC.

This sequence joins TRBV2 and TRBJ2-1, with 11 bases aligning to TRBD2. Germline V gene sequence: CDR1 SNHLY, CDR2 FYNNEI. J was trimmed by 6 bases and V by 6 bases; bases with no gene match: 7. The CDR3 length is 15 residues. The CDR3 region is CASRVSGRASNEQFF. Written as DNA, the CDR3 is TGTGCCAGCAGAGTTAGCGGGAGGGCCTCCAATGAGCAGTTCTTC.

This chain links TRBV27 with TRBJ2-5; 11 nucleotides line up with TRBD2. The J call may be wrong; the DNA end is better matched by TRBJ2-7. Germline V gives CDR1 MNHEY, CDR2 SMNVEV (reference sequence). The CDR3 is made up of 14 amino acids. The CDR3: CASSPTSGSYEQYF. The CDR3 DNA follows: TGTGCCAGCAGCCCCACTAGCGGGAGCTACGAGCAGTACTTC.

The chain is built from TRBV29-1 and TRBJ2-3, with 8 positions matching TRBD2. This CDR3 region has 12 residues. The trim removed 4 bases at V and 4 bases at J, leaving 1 base unmatched. Germline V lookup: CDR1 SQVTM, CDR2 ANQGSEA. DNA for the CDR3: TGCAGCGTTGCGGGAGGGGCAGATACGCAGTATTTT. Protein sequence: CSVAGGADTQYF.

DNA for the CDR3: TGTGCCAGCAGTGATAGGCTAGCGGGCAGGAATGAGCAGTTCTTC. Its translation: CASSDRLAGRNEQFF. The chain is built from TRBV2 and TRBJ2-1; 8 bases fit TRBD2. J was trimmed by 7 bases and V by 3 bases; bases with no gene match: 8. The CDR3 length is 15 residues. CDR1 and CDR2 from the germline V gene are SNHLY and FYNNEI. Full variable domain (rest looked up from reference TRBV2 and TRBJ2-1): EPEVTQTPSHQVTQMGQEVILRCVPISNHLYFYWYRQILGQKVEFLVSFYNNEISEKSEIFDDQFSVERPDGSNFTLKIRSTKLEDSAMYFCASSDRLAGRNEQFFGPGTRLTVL.

The chain uses TRBV6-5 and TRBJ1-2; no clear D gene. This CDR3 spans 13 amino acids. Germline V gene lookup returns CDR1 MNHEY and CDR2 SVGAGI. V gave up 6 bases and J gave up 1 base, with 9 bases separating them. The CDR3: CASSLGFNYGYTF. Here the CDR3 DNA reads TGTGCCAGCAGCCTGGGGTTTAACTATGGCTACACCTTC.

The V and J genes are TRBV7-3 and TRBJ1-1; 10 bases match TRBD1. Germline trimming cut 4 bases from V and 9 bases from J; bases unmatched to any gene: 8. Germline V CDR1 and CDR2: SGHTA, FQGTGA. This CDR3 is built from 14 residues. CDR3 nucleotides: TGTGCCAGCAGCTCCGGGCGGGGACAGGGGAAAGCTTTCTTT. This sequence encodes CASSSGRGQGKAFF.

This clone was counted a few times. At the DNA level, this CDR3 is encoded by other sequences in the same sample as well. The CDR3 loop is CASSLKMESNTGELFF. CDR3 in DNA: TGTGCCAGCAGCTTAAAGATGGAATCGAACACCGGGGAGCTGTTTTTT. The chain couples TRBV7-9 to TRBJ2-2; no clear D gene. The germline CDR1 and CDR2 sequences are SEHNR and FQNEAQ (reference sequence). The germline V and J ends were trimmed by 2 bases and 0 bases, with 10 bases remaining between them. The CDR3 is 16 residues long.

V gene TRBV15 combines with J gene TRBJ2-7; D gene ambiguous. V dropped 0 bases and J dropped 0 bases, with 15 bases sitting between them. This CDR3 contains 17 residues. Germline CDR1 is LNHNV and CDR2 is YYDKDF (reference sequence). As DNA, the CDR3 is TGTGCCACCAGCAGAGATTTGACCCCGAAACACTCCTACGAGCAGTACTTC. It codes for CATSRDLTPKHSYEQYF.

The chain has TRBV6-6 and TRBJ1-3; possibly TRBD1 for D (5 bases). CDR3 length: 15 amino acids. The V and J ends lost 3 bases and 2 bases respectively, with 11 bases between them. The germline gives CDR1 MNHNY, CDR2 SVGAGI (reference sequence). The CDR3 loop is CASSYFRATGNTIYF. The DNA of the CDR3 is TGTGCCAGCAGTTATTTCAGGGCAACTGGAAACACCATATATTTT.

DNA for the CDR3: TGCGCCAGCAGTGAAGGGCTAGCGCCCTTCAATGAGCAGTTCTTC. Its protein is CASSEGLAPFNEQFF. The chain links TRBV10-1 to TRBJ2-1; possibly TRBD2 for D (6 bases). The CDR3 runs 15 residues. V gave up 3 bases and J gave up 6 bases, with 15 bases separating them. CDR1 is WNHNN and CDR2 is SYGVQD in the germline V gene (reference sequence).

J is TRBJ2-4 and V is TRBV18; tentatively, D is TRBD1 (6 bases). Trimming took off 5 bases at V and 0 bases at J, with 14 bases between the two ends. Germline CDR1 KGHSH, CDR2 LQKENI. This CDR3 has 16 residues. This CDR3 is CASSIGQFLAKNIQYF. Written as DNA, the CDR3 is TGTGCCAGCTCAATCGGACAGTTCCTAGCCAAAAACATTCAGTACTTC.

The V gene is TRBV28, the J gene TRBJ1-1, with D possibly TRBD1 on 5 matching bases. The CDR3 extends over 13 amino acids. CDR1 and CDR2 (germline): MDHEN, SYDVKM. V lost 6 bases and J 1 base, leaving 9 bases between the germline ends. The CDR3, as DNA: TGTGCCAGCAGGGGGCAGGGGAACACTGAAGCTTTCTTT. It is translated as CASRGQGNTEAFF.

The V gene is TRBV9, the J gene TRBJ2-6; D gene ambiguous. CDR3 size: 14 residues. V was cut by 1 base and J by 0 bases, with 2 bases left in between. From germline, CDR1 is SGDLS and CDR2 YYNGEE. The CDR3 loop reads CASSVRSGANVLTF. The CDR3 nucleotides are TGTGCCAGCAGCGTACGCTCTGGGGCCAACGTCCTGACTTTC.

The chain couples TRBV5-1 to TRBJ2-2; D is uncertain. CDR3 length: 16 residues. Trimming left V 2 bases short and J 4 bases short, with 15 bases between. CDR1 is SGHRS, CDR2 YFSETQ, per germline. CDR3 bases: TGCGCCAGCAGCTTCTCCCGGGTGGAGCGCACCGGGGAGCTGTTTTTT. Translation gives CASSFSRVERTGELFF.

This chain connects TRBV19 to TRBJ1-2, with D hard to call. Germline V gene data show CDR1 as LNHDA and CDR2 as SQIVND (reference sequence). The length of the CDR3 is 17 residues. The V end lost 4 bases, the J end lost 2 bases, and 20 bases lay between the germline ends. CDR3 sequence reads: CASSSQGSLPANYGYTF. CDR3 DNA sequence: TGTGCCAGTAGTAGCCAAGGGTCACTCCCAGCAAACTATGGCTACACCTTC.

V is TRBV19 and J is TRBJ2-5, with 11 positions matching TRBD2. This CDR3 contains 21 residues. V dropped 4 bases and J dropped 5; count of bases not matched to a gene: 24. From germline, CDR1 is LNHDA and CDR2 SQIVND (reference sequence). CDR3 coding DNA: TGTGCCAGTAGTAGGACCAGGGGGCCCTGGACTAGCGGGCCCTCCTCGGAGACCCAGTACTTC. Residues: CASSRTRGPWTSGPSSETQYF.

This sequence joins TRBV19 and TRBJ2-5, with no clear D. Per germline, CDR1 LNHDA and CDR2 SQIVND (reference sequence). The CDR3 has 14 residues. Trimming took off 4 bases at V and 7 bases at J, with 16 bases between the two ends. The CDR3 loop is CASSTPFSMGTQYF. CDR3 nucleotide sequence: TGTGCCAGTAGTACCCCGTTCTCTATGGGGACCCAGTACTTC.